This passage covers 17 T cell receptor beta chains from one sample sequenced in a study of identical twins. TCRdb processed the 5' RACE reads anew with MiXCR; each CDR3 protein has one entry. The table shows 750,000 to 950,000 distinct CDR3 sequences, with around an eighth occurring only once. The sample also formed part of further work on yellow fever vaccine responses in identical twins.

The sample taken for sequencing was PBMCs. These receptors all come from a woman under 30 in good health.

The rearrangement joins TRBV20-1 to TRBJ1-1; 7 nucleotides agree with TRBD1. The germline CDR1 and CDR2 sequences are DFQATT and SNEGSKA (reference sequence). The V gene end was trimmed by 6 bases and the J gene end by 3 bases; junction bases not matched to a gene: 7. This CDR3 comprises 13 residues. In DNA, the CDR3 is TGCAGTGCGCAGCCCGGGACAGACACTGAAGCTTTCTTT. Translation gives CSAQPGTDTEAFF.

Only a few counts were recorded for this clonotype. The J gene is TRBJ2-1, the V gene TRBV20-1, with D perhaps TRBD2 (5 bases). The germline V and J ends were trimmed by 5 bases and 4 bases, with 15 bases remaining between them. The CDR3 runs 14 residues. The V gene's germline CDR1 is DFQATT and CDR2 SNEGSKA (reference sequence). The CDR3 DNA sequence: TGCAGTGCTTACGGACTGGGTATTTACAATGAGCAGTTCTTC. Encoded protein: CSAYGLGIYNEQFF.

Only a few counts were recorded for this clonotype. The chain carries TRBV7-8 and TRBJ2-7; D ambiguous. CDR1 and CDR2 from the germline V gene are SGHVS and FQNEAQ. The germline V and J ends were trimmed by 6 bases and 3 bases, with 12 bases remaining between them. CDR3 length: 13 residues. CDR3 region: CASSLGYHYEQYF. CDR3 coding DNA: TGTGCCAGCAGTTTGGGTTACCACTACGAGCAGTACTTC.

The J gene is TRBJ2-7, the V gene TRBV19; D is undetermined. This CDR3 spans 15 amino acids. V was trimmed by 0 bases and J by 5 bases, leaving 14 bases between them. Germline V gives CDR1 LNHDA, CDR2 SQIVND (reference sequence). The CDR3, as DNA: TGTGCCAGTAGTATAGATCGTGGCAGGACCGACGAGCAGTACTTC. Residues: CASSIDRGRTDEQYF. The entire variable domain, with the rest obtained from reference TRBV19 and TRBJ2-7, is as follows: DGGITQSPKYLFRKEGQNVTLSCEQNLNHDAMYWYRQDPGQGLRLIYYSQIVNDFQKGDIAEGYSVSREKKESFPLTVTSAQKNPTAFYLCASSIDRGRTDEQYFGPGTRLTVT.

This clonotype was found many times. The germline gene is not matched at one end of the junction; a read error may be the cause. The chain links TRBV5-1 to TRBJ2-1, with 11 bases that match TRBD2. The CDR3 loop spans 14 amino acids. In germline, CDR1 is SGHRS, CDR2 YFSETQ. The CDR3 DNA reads TGTGCCAGCAGTTTAGCGGGGGGGGGCAATGAGCAGTTCTTC. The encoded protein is CASSLAGGGNEQFF.

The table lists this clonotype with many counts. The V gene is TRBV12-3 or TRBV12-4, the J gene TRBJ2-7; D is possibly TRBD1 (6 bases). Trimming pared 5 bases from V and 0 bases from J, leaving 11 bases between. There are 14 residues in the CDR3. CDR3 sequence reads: CASSAGQLSYEQYF. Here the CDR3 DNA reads TGTGCCAGCAGTGCCGGACAGCTCTCCTACGAGCAGTACTTC.

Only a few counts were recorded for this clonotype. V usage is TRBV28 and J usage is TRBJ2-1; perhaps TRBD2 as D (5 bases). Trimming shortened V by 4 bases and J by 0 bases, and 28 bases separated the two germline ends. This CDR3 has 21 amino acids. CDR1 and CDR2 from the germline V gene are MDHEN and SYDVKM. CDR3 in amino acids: CASSSKGWQPNSVSSYNEQFF. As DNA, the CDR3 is TGTGCCAGCAGTTCCAAAGGCTGGCAGCCAAATAGCGTGAGCTCCTACAATGAGCAGTTCTTC.

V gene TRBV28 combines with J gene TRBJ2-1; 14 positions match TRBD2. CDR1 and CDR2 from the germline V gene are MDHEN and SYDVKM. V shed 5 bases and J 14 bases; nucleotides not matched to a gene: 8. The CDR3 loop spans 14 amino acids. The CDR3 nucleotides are TGTGCCAGCAGTCTACCGGGACTAGCGGGAGTAGAGTTCTTC. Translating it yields CASSLPGLAGVEFF.

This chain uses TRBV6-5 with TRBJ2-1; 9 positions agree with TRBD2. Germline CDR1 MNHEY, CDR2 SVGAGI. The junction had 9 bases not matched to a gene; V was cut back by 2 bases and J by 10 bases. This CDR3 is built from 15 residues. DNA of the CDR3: TGTGCCAGCAGTTACAGCAGCGGGAGGCTCGAGGAGCAGTTCTTC. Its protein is CASSYSSGRLEEQFF.

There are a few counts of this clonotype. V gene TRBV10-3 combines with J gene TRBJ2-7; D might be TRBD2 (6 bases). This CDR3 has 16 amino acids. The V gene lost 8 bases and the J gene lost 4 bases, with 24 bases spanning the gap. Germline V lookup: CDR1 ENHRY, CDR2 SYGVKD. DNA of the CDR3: TGTGCCATCTCTCGTAGCGGCGGTGGTGGTTCTTACGAGCAGTACTTC. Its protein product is CAISRSGGGGSYEQYF.

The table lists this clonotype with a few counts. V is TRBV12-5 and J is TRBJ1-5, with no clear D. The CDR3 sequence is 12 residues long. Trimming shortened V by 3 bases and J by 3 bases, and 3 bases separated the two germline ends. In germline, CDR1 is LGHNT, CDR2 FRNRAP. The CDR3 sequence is CASGFANQPQHF. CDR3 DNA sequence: TGTGCTAGTGGTTTCGCCAATCAGCCCCAGCATTTT. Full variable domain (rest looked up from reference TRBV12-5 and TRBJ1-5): DARVTQTPRHKVTEMGQEVTMRCQPILGHNTVFWYRQTMMQGLELLAYFRNRAPLDDSGMPKDRFSAEMPDATLATLKIQPSEPRDSAVYFCASGFANQPQHFGDGTRLSIL.

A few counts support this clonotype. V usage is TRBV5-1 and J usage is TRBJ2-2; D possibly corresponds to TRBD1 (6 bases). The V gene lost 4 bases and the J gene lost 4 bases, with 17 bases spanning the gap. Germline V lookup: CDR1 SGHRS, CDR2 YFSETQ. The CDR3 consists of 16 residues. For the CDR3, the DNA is TGCGCCAGCAGCGGAGGAACAGGGTATACCACCGGGGAGCTGTTTTTT. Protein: CASSGGTGYTTGELFF.

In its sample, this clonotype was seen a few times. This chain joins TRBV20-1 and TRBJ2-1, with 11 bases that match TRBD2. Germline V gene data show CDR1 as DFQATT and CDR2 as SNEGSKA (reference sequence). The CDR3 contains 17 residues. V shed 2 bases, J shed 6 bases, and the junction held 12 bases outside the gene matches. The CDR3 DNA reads TGCAGTGCTAGATACCGGGGGCTAGCGGGAGGAGGCAATGAGCAGTTCTTC. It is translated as CSARYRGLAGGGNEQFF.

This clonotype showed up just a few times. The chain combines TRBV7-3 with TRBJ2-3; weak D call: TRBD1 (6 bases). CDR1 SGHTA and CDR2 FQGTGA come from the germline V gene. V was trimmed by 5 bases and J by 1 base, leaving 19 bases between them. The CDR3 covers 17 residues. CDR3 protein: CASSISTGSTGTDTQYF. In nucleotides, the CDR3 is TGTGCCAGCAGCATATCAACAGGGTCGACGGGCACAGATACGCAGTATTTT.

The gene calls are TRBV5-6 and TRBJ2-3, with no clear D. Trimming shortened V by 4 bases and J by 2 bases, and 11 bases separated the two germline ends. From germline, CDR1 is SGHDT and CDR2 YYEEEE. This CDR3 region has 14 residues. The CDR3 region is CASSPVSATDTQYF. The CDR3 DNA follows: TGTGCCAGCAGCCCAGTATCAGCCACAGATACGCAGTATTTT. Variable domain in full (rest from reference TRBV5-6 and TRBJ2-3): DAGVTQSPTHLIKTRGQQVTLRCSPKSGHDTVSWYQQALGQGPQFIFQYYEEEERQRGNFPDRFSGHQFPNYSSELNVNALLLGDSALYLCASSPVSATDTQYFGPGTRLTVL.

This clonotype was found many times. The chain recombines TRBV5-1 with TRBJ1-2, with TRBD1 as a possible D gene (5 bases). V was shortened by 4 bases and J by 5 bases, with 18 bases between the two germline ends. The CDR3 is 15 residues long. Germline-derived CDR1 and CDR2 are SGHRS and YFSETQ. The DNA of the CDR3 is TGCGCCAGCAGCGAAGAGGGTCAGGGCAAATATGGCTACACCTTC. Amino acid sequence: CASSEEGQGKYGYTF.

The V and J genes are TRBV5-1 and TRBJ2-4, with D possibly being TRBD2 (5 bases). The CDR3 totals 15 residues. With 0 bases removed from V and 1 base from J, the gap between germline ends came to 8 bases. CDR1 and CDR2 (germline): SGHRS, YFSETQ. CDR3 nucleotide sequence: TGCGCCAGCAGCTTGGGAGGGTTTGCCAAAAACATTCAGTACTTC. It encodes CASSLGGFAKNIQYF.